One sample yielded the 16 T cell receptor beta chains listed below, sequenced in a study of T cells in Graves' hyperthyroidism and ophthalmopathy. Amplification targeted TCR beta CDR3 regions from RNA transcripts. The HTBI primer set was used in a first-round RT-PCR of the TCR CDR3. TCRdb processed the multiplex PCR reads anew with MiXCR; each CDR3 protein has one entry. Of 600,000 to 750,000 distinct CDR3 sequences listed, about 18% were seen once; the top ten hold about a sixth. Sequenced: blood. Receptor source: a man aged 50 to 59 with Graves' hyperthyroidism.

This clonotype has a count of ten or more. The chain employs TRBV9 and TRBJ2-5, with 7 bases lining up with TRBD1. This CDR3 is 16 amino acids long. Germline V CDR1 and CDR2: SGDLS, YYNGEE. The J segment lost 3 bases and the V segment lost 0 bases, leaving 8 bases of the junction unmatched. This CDR3 reads CASSVEGTVSKETQYF. The CDR3 coding sequence is TGTGCCAGCAGCGTAGAGGGGACAGTTTCTAAAGAGACCCAGTACTTC.

This clonotype was recorded only once. V is TRBV5-1 and J is TRBJ2-3, with no clear D. The CDR3 is made up of 13 amino acids. Germline CDR1 SGHRS, CDR2 YFSETQ. V lost 4 bases, J lost 3 bases, and 9 bases lay in between. CDR3 sequence (DNA): TGCGCCAGCAGCCTTCCAGTAACAGATACGCAGTATTTT. Translating gives CASSLPVTDTQYF.

The V call is TRBV7-9, the J call TRBJ2-7; D assignment may be TRBD1 or TRBD2 (6 bases each). V was shortened by 5 bases and J by 2 bases, with 13 bases between the two germline ends. Germline CDR1 reads SEHNR; CDR2 reads FQNEAQ (reference sequence). CDR3 length: 14 residues. The CDR3 loop is CASSGTRGAYEQYF. The CDR3 bases are TGTGCCAGCAGCGGAACGAGGGGGGCCTACGAGCAGTACTTC.

Only a few counts were recorded for this clonotype. This chain links TRBV6-1 with TRBJ1-1; D perhaps matches TRBD1 (6 bases). The CDR3 loop spans 16 amino acids. Germline V gene lookup returns CDR1 MNHNS and CDR2 SASEGT. The V gene lost 4 bases and the J gene lost 0 bases, with 15 bases spanning the gap. The CDR3 region is CASSVTGRRMNTEAFF. For the CDR3, the DNA is TGTGCCAGCAGTGTAACAGGGAGGAGGATGAACACTGAAGCTTTCTTT.

This clonotype was observed a handful of times. This sequence joins TRBV18 and TRBJ2-7, with D perhaps matching TRBD1 (6 bases). CDR1 and CDR2 (germline): KGHSH, LQKENI. Trimming cost V 5 bases and J 3 bases, with 20 bases left between them. The CDR3 extends over 16 amino acids. The CDR3 loop is CASSGPGTRFNYEQYF. The CDR3 bases are TGTGCCAGCTCAGGTCCCGGGACACGCTTTAACTACGAGCAGTACTTC. Full variable domain (missing parts from reference TRBV18 and TRBJ2-7): NAGVMQNPRHLVRRRGQEARLRCSPMKGHSHVYWYRQLPEEGLKFMVYLQKENIIDESGMPKERFSAEFPKEGPSILRIQQVVRGDSAAYFCASSGPGTRFNYEQYFGPGTRLTVT.

This clonotype was observed a few times. This chain connects TRBV3-1 to TRBJ2-2, with 7 bases fitting TRBD2. Trimming removed 0 bases from V and 5 bases from J; junction bases left unmatched: 15. Per germline, CDR1 LGHDT and CDR2 YNNKEL (reference sequence). The CDR3 is made up of 19 amino acids. The CDR3 DNA is TGTGCCAGCAGCCAAGAGGCTAGAGGGAGGGCCTCCCGGACCGGGGAGCTGTTTTTT. It yields the protein CASSQEARGRASRTGELFF.

The V gene is TRBV3-1, the J gene TRBJ1-6; TRBD1 agrees at 8 bases. The V gene's germline CDR1 is LGHDT and CDR2 YNNKEL (reference sequence). After removal of 5 bases from V and 6 bases from J, the junction contained 6 bases not matched to a gene. CDR3 size: 15 residues. In nucleotides, the CDR3 is TGTGCCAGCAGCTCCCGGACAGGGAGTAATTCACCCCTCCACTTT. Residues: CASSSRTGSNSPLHF.

This clonotype was detected a few times. This chain connects TRBV30 to TRBJ2-7; either TRBD1 or TRBD2 may supply D (6 bases each). The CDR3 loop spans 14 amino acids. V shed 4 bases and J shed 5 bases, with 18 bases lying between them. Germline V lookup: CDR1 GTSNPN, CDR2 SVGIG (reference sequence). CDR3 coding DNA: TGTGCCTGGACCGGGGGCTGGGGCCCCCACGAGCAGTACTTC. Translating gives CAWTGGWGPHEQYF.

This chain joins TRBV12-3 or TRBV12-4 and TRBJ2-1; tentatively, D is TRBD1 (6 bases). This CDR3 has 15 amino acids. V shed 1 base and J shed 4 bases, with 11 bases lying between them. CDR3 region: CASSLGQERYNEQFF. Here the CDR3 DNA reads TGTGCCAGCAGTTTAGGACAGGAACGATACAATGAGCAGTTCTTC.

This clonotype has a count of ten or more. The V call is TRBV6-5, the J call TRBJ2-5; D unclear. The CDR3 is made up of 15 amino acids. Germline values: CDR1 MNHEY, CDR2 SVGAGI. Trimming removed 0 bases from V and 4 bases from J, with 12 bases in between. CDR3: CASSYSIKGRETQYF. CDR3 in DNA: TGTGCCAGCAGTTACTCGATAAAGGGCAGAGAGACCCAGTACTTC.

This clonotype was recorded many times. The V and J genes are TRBV11-2 and TRBJ2-7, with D uncertain. This CDR3 has 14 residues. Trimming cost V 1 base and J 4 bases, with 11 bases left between them. CDR1 is SGHAT, CDR2 FQNNGV, per germline. CDR3 sequence reads: CASSLVAPEYEQYF. The CDR3 bases are TGTGCCAGCAGCTTAGTGGCGCCAGAATACGAGCAGTACTTC.

The chain couples TRBV20-1 to TRBJ2-1; 9 bases fit TRBD2. The CDR3 is made up of 15 amino acids. Per germline, CDR1 DFQATT and CDR2 SNEGSKA (reference sequence). V shed 6 bases, J shed 1 base, and the junction held 7 bases outside the gene matches. CDR3 in amino acids: CSAFPLAGSYNEQFF. CDR3 nucleotides: TGCAGTGCCTTCCCCCTAGCGGGGTCCTACAATGAGCAGTTCTTC.

This clonotype was seen at least ten times. The CDR3 DNA reads as TGTGCCAGCAGTTCCGGGACTAGCGGGGCCAATGAGCAGTTCTTC. Translating gives CASSSGTSGANEQFF. The gene calls are TRBV7-3 and TRBJ2-1; 13 bases agree with TRBD2. The V and J ends lost 6 bases and 6 bases, in that order; junction bases with no gene match: 5. The CDR3 contains 15 residues. Germline CDR1 reads SGHTA; CDR2 reads FQGTGA.

At least ten counts were recorded for this clonotype. This rearrangement joins TRBV28 to TRBJ2-7; 8 bases are shared with TRBD1. The CDR3 runs 14 residues. V trimming: 4 bases; J trimming: 2 bases; junction bases outside the gene matches: 4. CDR1 MDHEN and CDR2 SYDVKM come from the germline V gene. This chain's CDR3 is CASSSGQGPYEQYF. DNA of the CDR3: TGTGCCAGCAGTTCCGGACAGGGTCCCTACGAGCAGTACTTC.

Concerning this clonotype itself: A much larger clone sits a single nucleotide away, making a read error possible. The chain couples TRBV28 to TRBJ1-2; the D gene is possibly TRBD1 (6 bases). This CDR3 contains 13 residues. Germline V lookup: CDR1 MDHEN, CDR2 SYDVKM. V was shortened by 2 bases and J by 6 bases, with 10 bases between the two germline ends. CDR3 nucleotide sequence: TGTGCCAGCAGTTTACAGGGGAACCATGGCTACACCTTC. This encodes CASSLQGNHGYTF.

This clonotype was observed a few times. The rearrangement joins TRBV30 to TRBJ1-4; 8 positions agree with TRBD1. V was pared by 5 bases and J by 4 bases, with 3 bases of the junction left unmatched. Germline CDR1 GTSNPN, CDR2 SVGIG (reference sequence). The CDR3 sequence is 13 residues long. The CDR3 DNA is TGTGCCTGGGGACAGGGCGTTAATGAAAAACTGTTTTTT. This sequence encodes CAWGQGVNEKLFF.